This T cell receptor (beta chain) was recorded in a study of blood T cells in healthy people across ages (dated by TCRdb to the mid-2010s). Looking at the study overall: In model experiments, template switching captured about one uniquely barcoded TCR beta cDNA molecule for every two T cells. To track age-related changes in TCR beta repertoire diversity, the study relied on deep sequencing normalized with unique cDNA molecular identifiers. The donors were divided into four age groups: young (average roughly 17 years), middle-aged (approximately 41), aged (approximately 64) and long-lived (about 90). To avoid experimental bias, donors of different ages were spread randomly across the sequencing lanes. Using the same blood draw, the study looked at two additional independent replicas of 1 million unique cDNA reads for two donors, one aged 18 to 30 and the other aged 80 or older. Study-level results and caveats: The long-lived group showed more naive CD4+ T cells, fewer expanded clones and increased TCR diversity than the aged group, suggesting age selection. Because profiling used bulk unsorted PBMCs, naive and antigen-experienced compartments could not be compared conclusively. Because donor CMV infection status was unknown, age-related changes in expanded clonotypes were potentially confounded. A strong correlation was found between observed TCR beta diversity and the percentage of naive T cells measured by flow cytometry. Estimates of total diversity based on one million sequenced T cells were regarded as lower bounds and as underestimates. Observed TCR beta diversity per million T cells fell roughly linearly with age, and a significant reduction was already apparent by age about 43.

About this clonotype itself: Its cognate antigen has yet to be identified. Base qualities are missing; no much larger clone stands one base away.

Systemically healthy Caucasian individuals from Russia, about 38 in total and aged roughly 6 to 95 years, were included as donors. Each donor gave approximately 9.4 milliliters of peripheral blood, drawn into EDTA-treated Vacutainer tubes. PBMCs were isolated by Ficoll-Paque density-gradient centrifugation, with at least 7 million obtained per sample. Trizol reagent was used to extract total RNA from the PBMCs, yielding at least 5.5 micrograms per sample. For every donor, flow cytometry on a PBMC aliquot measured the percentage of naive CD45RAhigh/CD27high T cells. Preparation of the library involved 5' RACE. TCRdb lists the instrument as Illumina HiSeq 2500. The second PCR ran for roughly 7 to 11 cycles and used a J-beta primer mix along with a sample-barcoded 5' primer. Each TCR beta cDNA molecule received a unique molecular identifier from a template-switch 5' adaptor carrying 12 random nucleotides. Each sample yielded at least 2.5 million CDR3-containing paired-end reads. The Mint cDNA synthesis kit, primed by a TRBC-specific oligonucleotide, was used to synthesize first-strand cDNA from all RNA. Following uracil-DNA glycosylase treatment, all cDNA underwent a first 18-cycle PCR with the universal primers M1SS and BC2_uni_R. The paper's processing steps were these. For normalization, 1 million high-quality reads, each with a distinct molecular identifier, were randomly selected from each sample. Reads with shared molecular identifiers were discarded instead of being binned into consensus sequences. MiTCR, with a Q25 quality threshold and the strictest error-elimination algorithm, was used for CDR3 identification, clonotype clustering and error correction. A nonparametric unseen species model using Euler transformation provided a lower-bound estimate of total TCR beta diversity. The raw public data were reprocessed by TCRdb itself: fastp quality trimming at Q25, MiXCR clonotype calling, in-frame beta chains only. Each record represents a unique CDR3 protein, reported with the most common genes and DNA among its rows. The V and J calls come from TCRdb's annotation, not from the publication. A total of some 290,000 distinct CDR3 sequences appear in this sample, 25% to 30% of them only once. 29% of the sample lies in the top ten.

From V the trimming removes 5 bases and from J it removes 0 bases, while the gene matches leave 13 bases of the junction unaccounted for. According to the germline V gene, CDR1 reads SGHTA and CDR2 reads FQGNSA. The CDR3 sequence holds 20 residues, the cysteine and phenylalanine included. Only the CDR3 part of the read is kept: 60 bases, read in frame from the first base. The rearranged chain carries TRBV7-2 and TRBJ2-1; a stretch of 13 junction bases matches TRBD2. The source is a woman in her seventies in good health. The sequenced sample consisted of blood. The CDR3 has the sequence CASSPDRARTSGSSYNEQFF. The DNA reads TGTGCCAGCAGCCCAGACAGGGCCCGGACTAGCGGGAGCTCCTACAATGAGCAGTTCTTC. The full variable domain, with segments outside the CDR3 supplied by the reference TRBV7-2 and TRBJ2-1 proteins, appears as GAGVSQSPSNKVTEKGKDVELRCDPISGHTALYWYRQSLGQGLEFLIYFQGNSAPDKSGLPSDRFSAERTGGSVSTLTIQRTQQEDSAVYLCASSPDRARTSGSSYNEQFFGPGTRLTVL.